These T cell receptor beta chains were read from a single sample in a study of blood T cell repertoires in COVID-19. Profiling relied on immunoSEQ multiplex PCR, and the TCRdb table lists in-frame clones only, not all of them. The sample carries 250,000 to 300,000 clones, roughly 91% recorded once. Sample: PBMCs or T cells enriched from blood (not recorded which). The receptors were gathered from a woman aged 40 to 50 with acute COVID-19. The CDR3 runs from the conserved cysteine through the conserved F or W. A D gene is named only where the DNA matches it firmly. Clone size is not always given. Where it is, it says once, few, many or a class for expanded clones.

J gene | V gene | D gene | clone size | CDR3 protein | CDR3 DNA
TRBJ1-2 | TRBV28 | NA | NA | CASSSDDSYGYTF | TGTGCCAGCAGTTCCGATGACAGCTATGGCTACACCTTC
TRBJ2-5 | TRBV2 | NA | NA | CASSDPGMVGGETQYF | TGTGCCAGCAGTGATCCAGGGATGGTTGGTGGAGAGACCCAGTACTTC
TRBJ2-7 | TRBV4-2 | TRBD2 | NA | CASSQDASGRGEQYF | TGTGCCAGCAGCCAAGATGCTAGCGGGAGGGGCGAGCAGTACTTC
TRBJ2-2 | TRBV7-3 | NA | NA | CASSLPRARDFPGELFF | TGTGCCAGCAGCTTACCTCGGGCGCGGGACTTCCCCGGGGAGCTGTTTTTT
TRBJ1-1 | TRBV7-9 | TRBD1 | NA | CASSSSLDSTGGTEAFF | TGTGCCAGCAGCTCCTCGCTTGATTCGACAGGGGGCACTGAAGCTTTCTTT
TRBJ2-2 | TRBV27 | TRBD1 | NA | CASSLGRGRGGELFF | TGTGCCAGCAGTTTGGGCAGGGGGCGAGGCGGGGAGCTGTTTTTT
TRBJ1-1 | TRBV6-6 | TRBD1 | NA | CASSRSGQGLDAFF | TGTGCCAGCAGTCGATCGGGACAGGGGCTAGATGCTTTCTTT
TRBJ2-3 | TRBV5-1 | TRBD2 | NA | CASSLGAGGPGDTQYF | TGCGCCAGCAGCTTGGGGGCGGGAGGGCCAGGTGATACGCAGTATTTT
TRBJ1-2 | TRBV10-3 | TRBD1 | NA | CAIRPDWTGVYGYTF | TGTGCCATCAGACCCGACTGGACAGGGGTCTATGGCTACACCTTC
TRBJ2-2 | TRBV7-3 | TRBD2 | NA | CASSPRTSGGTGELFF | TGTGCCAGCAGCCCACGGACTAGCGGGGGCACCGGGGAGCTGTTTTTT
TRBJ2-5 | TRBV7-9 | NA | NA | CASSSSWGLLETQYF | TGTGCCAGCAGCTCCTCCTGGGGACTTTTGGAGACCCAGTACTTC
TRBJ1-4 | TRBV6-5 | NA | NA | CASSYDRVRANEKLFF | TGTGCCAGCAGTTACGACCGGGTGAGGGCTAATGAAAAACTGTTTTTT
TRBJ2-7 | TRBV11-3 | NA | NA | CASSLGRGQSEQYF | TGTGCCAGCAGCTTAGGGAGGGGGCAGTCCGAGCAGTACTTC
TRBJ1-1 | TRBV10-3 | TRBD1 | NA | CAISHPGQGEFRNTEAFF | TGTGCCATCAGTCACCCGGGACAGGGGGAGTTTCGTAACACTGAAGCTTTCTTT
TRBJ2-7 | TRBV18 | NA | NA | CASSPQTGKGEQYF | TGTGCCAGCTCACCACAAACAGGGAAGGGGGAGCAGTACTTC
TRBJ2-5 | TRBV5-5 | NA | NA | CASSPVQGPGQETQYF | TGTGCCAGCAGCCCCGTCCAGGGGCCAGGGCAAGAGACCCAGTACTTC
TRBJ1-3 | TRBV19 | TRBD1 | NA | CASTQRDRRLSGNTIYF | TGTGCCAGTACCCAAAGGGACAGGAGACTCTCTGGAAACACCATATATTTT
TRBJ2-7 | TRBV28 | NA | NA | CASSFMSYEQYF | TGTGCCAGCAGTTTCATGAGCTACGAGCAGTACTTC
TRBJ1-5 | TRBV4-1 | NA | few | CASSQEAPSADHQPQHF | TGCGCCAGCAGCCAGGAGGCGCCCTCGGCAGACCATCAGCCCCAGCATTTT
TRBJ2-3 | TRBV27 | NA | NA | CASSPTAPTTLSTDTQYF | TGTGCCAGCAGCCCCACAGCCCCTACAACCCTCAGCACAGATACGCAGTATTTT
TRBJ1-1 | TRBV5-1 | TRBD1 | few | CASSQQGTEAFF | TGCGCCAGCAGCCAACAGGGGACAGAAGCTTTCTTT
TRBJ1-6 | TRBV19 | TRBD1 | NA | CASRTTGGSSPLHF | TGTGCCAGCCGGACGACAGGGGGCAGTTCACCCCTCCACTTT
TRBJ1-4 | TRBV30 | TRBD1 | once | CAWSVSGRWTGNEKLFF | TGTGCCTGGAGTGTAAGCGGTAGATGGACAGGGAATGAAAAACTGTTTTTT
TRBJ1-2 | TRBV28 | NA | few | CASSLGRAGGGYTF | TGTGCCAGCAGTTTAGGAAGGGCCGGCGGGGGCTACACCTTC
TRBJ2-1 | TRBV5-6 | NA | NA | CASSSLIGSSYNEQFF | TGTGCCAGCAGCTCCCTTATCGGTAGCTCCTACAATGAGCAGTTCTTC
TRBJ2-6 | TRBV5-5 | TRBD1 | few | CASSQPGQGASGANVLTF | TGTGCCAGCAGCCAGCCGGGACAGGGGGCTTCTGGGGCCAACGTCCTGACTTTC
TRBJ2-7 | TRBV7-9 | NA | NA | CASSLAAVYEQYF | TGTGCCAGCAGCTTGGCGGCAGTCTACGAGCAGTACTTC
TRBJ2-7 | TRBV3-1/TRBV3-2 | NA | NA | CASSRIYEQYF | TGTGCCAGCAGCCGTATCTACGAGCAGTACTTC